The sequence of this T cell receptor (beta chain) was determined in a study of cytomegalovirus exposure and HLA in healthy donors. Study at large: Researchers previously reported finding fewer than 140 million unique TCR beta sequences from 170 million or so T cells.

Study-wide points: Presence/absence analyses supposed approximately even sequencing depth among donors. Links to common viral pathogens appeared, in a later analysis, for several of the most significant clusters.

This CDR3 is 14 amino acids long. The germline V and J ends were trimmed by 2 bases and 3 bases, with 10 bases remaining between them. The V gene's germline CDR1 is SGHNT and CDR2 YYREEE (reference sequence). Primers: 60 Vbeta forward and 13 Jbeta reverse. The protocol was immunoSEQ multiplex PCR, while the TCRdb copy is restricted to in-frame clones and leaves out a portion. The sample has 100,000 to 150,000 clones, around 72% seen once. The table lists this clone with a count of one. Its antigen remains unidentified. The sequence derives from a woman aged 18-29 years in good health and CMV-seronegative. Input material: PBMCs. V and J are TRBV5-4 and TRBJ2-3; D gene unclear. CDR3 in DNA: TGTGCCAGCAGCTTTGAGGAAGGAACAGATACGCAGTATTTT. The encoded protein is CASSFEEGTDTQYF. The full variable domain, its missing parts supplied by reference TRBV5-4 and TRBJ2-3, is ETGVTQSPTHLIKTRGQQVTLRCSSQSGHNTVSWYQQALGQGPQFIFQYYREEENGRGNFPPRFSGLQFPNYSSELNVNALELDDSALYLCASSFEEGTDTQYFGPGTRLTVL.